These 2 T cell receptor beta chains were sequenced from one sample in a study of cytomegalovirus exposure and HLA in healthy donors. With 60 Vbeta and 13 Jbeta primers, the PCR was carried out. Profiled with immunoSEQ multiplex PCR; TCRdb holds only in-frame clones, not every one. The sample consists of just over 150,000 clones, roughly 88% of them appearing once. Sequenced: PBMCs. These receptors originate from a man in his fifties in good health and CMV-seropositive.

J is TRBJ2-7 and V is TRBV7-9; a weak D match, TRBD2 (6 bases). Germline V gene lookup returns CDR1 SEHNR and CDR2 FQNEAQ (reference sequence). The length of the CDR3 is 14 residues. The V and J ends lost 5 bases and 2 bases respectively, with 13 bases between them. CDR3 residues: CASSADGLPYEQYF. The CDR3 DNA reads as TGTGCCAGCAGCGCCGACGGACTACCCTACGAGCAGTACTTC.

The gene calls are TRBV5-5 and TRBJ2-5; 8 bases are a match to TRBD1. V lost 4 bases, J lost 2 bases, and 4 bases stayed unmatched. CDR1 is SGHKS and CDR2 is YYEKEE in the germline V gene (reference sequence). This CDR3 is 14 amino acids long. The CDR3 region is CASSRTGYQETQYF. The CDR3 DNA follows: TGTGCCAGCAGCCGGACAGGGTATCAAGAGACCCAGTACTTC.